The T cell receptor beta chain described here comes from a study of CD8 T cells in ankylosing spondylitis. This clonotype has at least ten counts. Library preparation for TCR beta used quantitative 5'-RACE with molecular barcodes. In TCRdb, the 5' RACE reads were re-called with MiXCR into one record per CDR3 protein. The top ten hold 9.1% of the sample, which has 250,000 to 400,000 distinct CDR3 sequences, 9.5% to 13% seen once. The length of the CDR3 is 15 residues. The junction had 6 bases not matched to a gene; V was cut back by 6 bases and J by 3 bases. Sequenced material: blood, either unsorted or a sorted T cell fraction (not recorded which). The chain combines TRBV12-3 or TRBV12-4 with TRBJ2-5; TRBD2 matches at 11 bases. The clonotype was recovered from a female donor with ankylosing spondylitis or in good health (not recorded which). DNA for the CDR3: TGTGCCAGCAGCCCATTGACTAGCGGGAAAGAGACCCAGTACTTC. Translation gives CASSPLTSGKETQYF.